Following are 24 T cell receptor beta chains from one sample sequenced in a study of sequential checkpoint blockade in melanoma. The data were produced by immunoSEQ multiplex PCR, yet TCRdb's version contains in-frame clones alone and is incomplete. Here the sample spans about 7,400 clones, around 24% being singletons. The treatment is: randomized to nivolumab then ipilimumab (arm A) or the reverse (arm B). This sample comprised tumor tissue (inferred from file names), obtained from a patient given nivolumab and ipilimumab in sequence. The origin of the receptors is a human donor with melanoma.

The CDR3 reads CASSEVSGQGYEQYF. In DNA, the CDR3 is TGTGCCAGCAGTGAGGTGTCGGGACAGGGGTACGAGCAGTACTTC. The genes are TRBV2 and TRBJ2-7, with TRBD1 matching over 10 bases. Losses at the gene ends were 3 bases for V and 4 bases for J; bases not matched to a gene: 6. Germline CDR1 SNHLY, CDR2 FYNNEI. This CDR3 is 15 amino acids long.

This clone was found once. The V and J genes are TRBV19 and TRBJ1-3, with D possibly being TRBD1 (5 bases). The germline V gene encodes CDR1 LNHDA and CDR2 SQIVND (reference sequence). The CDR3 is made up of 16 amino acids. Trimming removed 4 bases at V and 0 bases at J, with 13 bases between. The DNA of the CDR3 is TGTGCCAGTAGTACCCGGGGGGGATCCTCTGGAAACACCATATATTTT. It codes for CASSTRGGSSGNTIYF.

This clone showed up just a few times. The chain couples TRBV5-8 to TRBJ1-6; D is undetermined. CDR3 length: 13 residues. Deletions cut 4 bases from V and 8 bases from J, with 10 bases between. Germline V gene lookup returns CDR1 SGHTS and CDR2 YDEGEE. The CDR3 DNA reads as TGTGCCAGCAGCCCAGCCGGGGATTCACCCCTCCACTTT. This encodes CASSPAGDSPLHF.

This rearrangement joins TRBV6-4 to TRBJ1-2; TRBD1 might be the D (5 bases). Germline-derived CDR1 and CDR2 are MRHNA and SNTAGT. The CDR3 has 11 amino acids. V was cut by 8 bases and J by 5 bases, with 9 bases left in between. This chain's CDR3 is CASGTPYGYTF. As DNA, the CDR3 is TGTGCCAGCGGGACCCCATATGGCTACACCTTC.

The chain recombines TRBV6-8 with TRBJ1-2, with no clear D. In germline, CDR1 is MNHGY, CDR2 SAAAGT. V shed 2 bases and J shed 7 bases, with 8 bases lying between them. CDR3 length: 12 amino acids. The CDR3 nucleotides are TGTGCCAGCAGTTACGAAGGGTTTGGCTACACCTTC. Protein sequence: CASSYEGFGYTF.

The V call is TRBV30, the J call TRBJ1-4; tentatively, D is TRBD1 (5 bases). Germline V CDR1 and CDR2: GTSNPN, SVGIG (reference sequence). The V gene lost 3 bases and the J gene lost 2 bases, with 13 bases spanning the gap. This CDR3 is built from 15 residues. The CDR3 DNA reads TGTGCCTGGAGAATGGCCAGGGTTACTAATGAAAAACTGTTTTTT. This sequence encodes CAWRMARVTNEKLFF.

This clone was counted many times. The chain is built from TRBV23-1 and TRBJ1-1; D remains unclear. TRBV23-1 is annotated as an ORF whose role is uncertain. This CDR3 region has 13 residues. The V and J ends lost 6 bases and 0 bases respectively, with 8 bases between them. This chain's CDR3 is CASSTGMNTEAFF. The CDR3 coding sequence is TGCGCCAGCAGCACTGGAATGAACACTGAAGCTTTCTTT.

The chain carries TRBV29-1 and TRBJ2-6; D not resolved. V was trimmed by 2 bases and J by 0 bases, leaving 11 bases between them. Germline V CDR1 and CDR2: SQVTM, ANQGSEA. The CDR3 extends over 16 amino acids. CDR3 coding DNA: TGCAGCGTTGAAAGTGGCGGAAGCTCTGGGGCCAACGTCCTGACTTTC. This encodes CSVESGGSSGANVLTF.

This clone was counted only a few times. V and J are TRBV28 and TRBJ1-5, with TRBD1 as a possible D gene (6 bases). The CDR3 sequence is 15 residues long. Germline CDR1 is MDHEN and CDR2 is SYDVKM. V lost 6 bases and J lost 6, with 18 bases in between. CDR3 protein: CASRQQGGWAQPQHF. The CDR3 DNA follows: TGTGCCAGCAGGCAACAGGGAGGGTGGGCTCAGCCCCAGCATTTT.

Only a few counts were recorded for this clone. This chain uses TRBV6-8 with TRBJ2-1; possibly TRBD2 for D (5 bases). Germline CDR1 reads MNHGY; CDR2 reads SAAAGT. Trimming pared 5 bases from V and 4 bases from J, leaving 12 bases between. CDR3 length: 14 amino acids. The CDR3 nucleotides read TGTGCCAGCAGTCTCCATACTAGTTACAATGAGCAGTTCTTC. Its protein is CASSLHTSYNEQFF.

The V gene is TRBV15, the J gene TRBJ2-3, with D possibly being TRBD1 (5 bases). Trimming took off 5 bases at V and 5 bases at J, with 14 bases between the two ends. This CDR3 region has 14 residues. Germline CDR1 is LNHNV and CDR2 is YYDKDF (reference sequence). In nucleotides, the CDR3 is TGTGCCACCAGCGCACCGGCCAGGGAAGATACGCAGTATTTT. As protein: CATSAPAREDTQYF.

This clone was counted at least ten times. The chain combines TRBV11-3 with TRBJ2-7, with 10 bases aligning to TRBD1. The CDR3 is made up of 15 amino acids. V was clipped by 5 bases and J by 5 bases; unmatched bases: 9. Germline V gene lookup returns CDR1 SGHNT and CDR2 YENEEA. DNA for the CDR3: TGTGCCAGCAGCCTGCCGGGACAGGGGTCCAACGAGCAGTACTTC. Amino acid sequence: CASSLPGQGSNEQYF.

The rearrangement links TRBV6-1 to TRBJ2-7, with a tentative D call TRBD1 (6 bases). V was cut by 1 base and J by 3 bases, with 16 bases left in between. The CDR3 spans 16 residues. Germline CDR1 is MNHNS and CDR2 is SASEGT. The CDR3 loop reads CASSEVGQGLFYEQYF. CDR3 bases: TGTGCCAGCAGTGAAGTAGGGCAGGGGCTATTCTACGAGCAGTACTTC.

This clone came up many times. The CDR3 DNA reads TGTGCCAGCAGCTTCTTGACAGCTAATGAAAAACTGTTTTTT. Its protein is CASSFLTANEKLFF. J is TRBJ1-4 and V is TRBV11-3, with D possibly being TRBD1 (5 bases). V was pared by 3 bases and J by 3 bases, with 8 bases between. Germline lookup yields CDR1 SGHNT and CDR2 YENEEA. The CDR3 is 14 amino acids.

This clone was counted between two and nine times. The rearrangement uses TRBV7-4 and TRBJ2-4, with D perhaps matching TRBD2 (6 bases). Trimming took off 4 bases at V and 9 bases at J, with 13 bases between the two ends. The CDR3 is 13 amino acids. Germline V gene data show CDR1 as SGHVT and CDR2 as SQSDAQ. The CDR3 protein is CASSSTGTPIQYF. The CDR3 DNA reads TGTGCCAGCAGCTCAACCGGGACTCCCATTCAGTACTTC.

This clone was seen at least ten times. This sequence joins TRBV4-1 and TRBJ2-3; a possible D gene is TRBD1 (6 bases). The CDR3 sequence is 14 residues long. Germline values: CDR1 MGHRA, CDR2 YSYEKL. Trimming removed 3 bases at V and 2 bases at J, with 9 bases between. The CDR3 sequence: CASSQWTATDTQYF. Here the CDR3 DNA reads TGCGCCAGCAGCCAGTGGACAGCCACAGATACGCAGTATTTT.

Only a few counts were recorded for this clone. The chain employs TRBV11-3 and TRBJ2-7; D is possibly TRBD2 (6 bases). The V gene lost 3 bases and the J gene lost 4 bases, with 22 bases spanning the gap. The CDR3 is 17 amino acids. Per the germline V gene, CDR1 is SGHNT and CDR2 is YENEEA. The CDR3 DNA sequence: TGTGCCAGCAGCTTCATATCCCAGCGGGTGGCCTATTACGAGCAGTACTTC. Translating gives CASSFISQRVAYYEQYF.

The CDR3 bases are TGTGCCTGGAGTAGGGGACAGGGCGGCGAGCAGTACTTC. Amino acids: CAWSRGQGGEQYF. The V and J genes are TRBV30 and TRBJ2-7; 9 bases fit TRBD1. The CDR3 covers 13 residues. The ends lost 2 bases at V and 6 bases at J; junction bases unmatched: 5. Looked up from germline, CDR1 is GTSNPN and CDR2 is SVGIG (reference sequence).

This clone was recorded a few times. The chain has TRBV11-3 and TRBJ1-2; D might be TRBD1 (6 bases). Germline V lookup: CDR1 SGHNT, CDR2 YENEEA. CDR3 length equals 15 residues. The germline V and J ends were trimmed by 2 bases and 3 bases, with 13 bases remaining between them. CDR3 in amino acids: CASSLNMGADYGYTF. In DNA form, the CDR3 reads TGTGCCAGCAGCTTAAATATGGGGGCTGACTATGGCTACACCTTC.

There are a few counts of this clone. The chain has TRBV6-8 and TRBJ1-5; D call uncertain. Deletions cut 3 bases from V and 0 bases from J, with 9 bases between. The CDR3 contains 15 residues. Germline CDR1 is MNHGY and CDR2 is SAAAGT. The CDR3 region has the DNA TGTGCCAGCAGTTATACGGCCGATAGCAATCAGCCCCAGCATTTT. It codes for CASSYTADSNQPQHF.

The chain joins TRBV6-8 to TRBJ2-3, with 10 bases identical to TRBD2. The CDR3 extends over 14 amino acids. V shed 10 bases and J 6 bases; nucleotides not matched to a gene: 10. CDR1 and CDR2 from the germline V gene are MNHGY and SAAAGT. CDR3 region: CAIRSGGGADTQYF. Here the CDR3 DNA reads TGTGCCATCAGAAGCGGGGGGGGCGCGGATACGCAGTATTTT.

The rearrangement links TRBV6-8 to TRBJ2-3; tentative D call: TRBD2 (5 bases). The V and J ends lost 6 bases and 9 bases respectively, with 13 bases between them. Per germline, CDR1 MNHGY and CDR2 SAAAGT. The CDR3 covers 12 residues. CDR3 sequence reads: CASRLLERTQYF. CDR3 DNA: TGTGCCAGCAGACTACTAGAAAGGACGCAGTATTTT.

This clone turned up a few times. The chain has TRBV6-8 and TRBJ2-7; 14 bases are a match to TRBD2. Germline V gene data show CDR1 as MNHGY and CDR2 as SAAAGT. This CDR3 region has 17 residues. V dropped 6 bases and J dropped 2; count of bases not matched to a gene: 9. CDR3 nucleotide sequence: TGTGCCAGCAGGGGACTAGCGGGAGAACTTTGGCCCTACGAGCAGTACTTC. Amino acids: CASRGLAGELWPYEQYF.

This clone is labeled as medium-sized (0.01 to 0.1%). Other DNA sequences in this sample translate to the same CDR3. The rearrangement uses TRBV10-3 and TRBJ1-5, with a tentative D call TRBD1 (5 bases). The CDR3 sequence is 16 residues long. Germline assignment: CDR1 ENHRY and CDR2 SYGVKD. Trimming cost V 0 bases and J 2 bases, with 11 bases left between them. The CDR3 region is CAISESRGSGNQPQHF. As DNA, the CDR3 is TGTGCCATCAGTGAGTCCCGGGGGTCAGGCAATCAGCCCCAGCATTTT.